The present entry profiles one TCR beta chain with its context. Antigen unknown. This record comes from a study of graft-versus-host responses after intestinal transplantation. Study background: Recipients were given multivisceral, liver-intestinal, or isolated intestinal transplants.

Generated by immunoSEQ multiplex PCR, the TCRdb table keeps only in-frame clones and is missing some. The sample yields 90,000 to 130,000 clones, around 94% seen once. Whole-study findings and limits: Recipient marrow harbored GvH clones, some of which surfaced first in ileum or blood. Graft-donor T cell macrochimerism coincided with high graft-versus-host to host-versus-graft clonal ratios in allografts.

CDR3 length: 11 residues. V was clipped by 3 bases and J by 3 bases, with 6 bases between them. CDR1 and CDR2 (germline): DFQATT, SNEGSKA (reference sequence). J is TRBJ2-7 and V is TRBV20-1; D is uncertain. This material consisted of unstimulated CD8+ T cells sorted from spleen or lymph node cells, taken before transplant. This receptor was taken from a human donor who was the organ donor for an intestinal transplant. The CDR3 loop is CSARKYYEQYF. CDR3 DNA sequence: TGCAGTGCTAGGAAGTACTACGAGCAGTACTTC.